This T cell receptor beta chain was sequenced for a study of shared clonotypes between healthy human individuals. This clone was found a few times. The CDR3 sequence is 13 residues long. Trimming left V 0 bases short and J 16 bases short, with 18 bases between. Germline V gene sequence: CDR1 GTSNPN, CDR2 SVGIG (reference sequence). Some clones are missing from TCRdb's copy, which holds only in-frame ones; the method was immunoSEQ multiplex PCR. Here the sample spans approximately 2,300,000 clones, just under 95% being singletons. Sequencing was done on a sample of naive CD4+ T cells from PBMCs. Specified subset: CD45RA+ positively selected. This clonotype was obtained from a young man in good health. Some clones in this sample may be carry-over from other donors' samples. V usage is TRBV30 and J usage is TRBJ1-4; D remains ambiguous. In DNA form, the CDR3 reads TGTGCCTGGAGTGTAATGGAGGGTCCGGGTCAGTTTTTT. It is translated as CAWSVMEGPGQFF. The entire variable domain, with the rest obtained from reference TRBV30 and TRBJ1-4, is as follows: SQTIHQWPATLVQPVGSPLSLECTVEGTSNPNLYWYRQAAGRGLQLLFYSVGIGQISSEVPQNLSASRPQDRQFILSSKKLLLSDSGFYLCAWSVMEGPGQFFGSGTQLSVL.